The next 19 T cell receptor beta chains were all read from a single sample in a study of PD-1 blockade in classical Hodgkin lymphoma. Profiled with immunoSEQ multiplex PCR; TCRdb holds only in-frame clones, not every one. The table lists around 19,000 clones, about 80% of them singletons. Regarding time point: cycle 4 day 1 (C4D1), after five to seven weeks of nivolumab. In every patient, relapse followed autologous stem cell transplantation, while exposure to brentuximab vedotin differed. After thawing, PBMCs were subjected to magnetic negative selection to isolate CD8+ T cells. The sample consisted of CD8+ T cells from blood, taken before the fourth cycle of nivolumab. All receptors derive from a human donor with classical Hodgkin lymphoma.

CDR3 amino acids: CASSTGLAGQYF. The CDR3 DNA reads as TGTGCCAGTAGTACTGGACTAGCGGGGCAGTATTTT. The chain couples TRBV19 to TRBJ2-3; TRBD2 matches 11 bases. CDR1 is LNHDA, CDR2 SQIVND, per germline (reference sequence). The CDR3 has 12 residues. Trimming took 4 bases from V and 11 from J; bases not matched to a gene: 2. The full variable domain, rest sourced from reference TRBV19 and TRBJ2-3, is DGGITQSPKYLFRKEGQNVTLSCEQNLNHDAMYWYRQDPGQGLRLIYYSQIVNDFQKGDIAEGYSVSREKKESFPLTVTSAQKNPTAFYLCASSTGLAGQYFGPGTRLTVL.

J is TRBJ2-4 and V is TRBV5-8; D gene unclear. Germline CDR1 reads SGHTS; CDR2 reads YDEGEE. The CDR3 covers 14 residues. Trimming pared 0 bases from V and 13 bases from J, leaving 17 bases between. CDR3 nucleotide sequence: TGTGCCAGCAGCTTGGCACCGGGCCCTTTGAGGCAGTACTTC. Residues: CASSLAPGPLRQYF.

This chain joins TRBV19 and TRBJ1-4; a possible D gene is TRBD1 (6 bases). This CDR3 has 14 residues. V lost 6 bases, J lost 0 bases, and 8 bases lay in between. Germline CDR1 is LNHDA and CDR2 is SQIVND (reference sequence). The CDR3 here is CASRDSATNEKLFF. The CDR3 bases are TGTGCCAGTAGGGACAGTGCAACTAATGAAAAACTGTTTTTT. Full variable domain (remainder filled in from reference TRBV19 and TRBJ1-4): DGGITQSPKYLFRKEGQNVTLSCEQNLNHDAMYWYRQDPGQGLRLIYYSQIVNDFQKGDIAEGYSVSREKKESFPLTVTSAQKNPTAFYLCASRDSATNEKLFFGSGTQLSVL.

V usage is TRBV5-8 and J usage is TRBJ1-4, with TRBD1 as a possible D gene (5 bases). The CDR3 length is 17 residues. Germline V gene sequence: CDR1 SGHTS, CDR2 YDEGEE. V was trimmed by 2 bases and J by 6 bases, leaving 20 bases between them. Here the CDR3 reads CASSFPQGWQLYEKLFF. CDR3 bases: TGTGCCAGCAGCTTTCCCCAGGGCTGGCAACTTTATGAAAAACTGTTTTTT.

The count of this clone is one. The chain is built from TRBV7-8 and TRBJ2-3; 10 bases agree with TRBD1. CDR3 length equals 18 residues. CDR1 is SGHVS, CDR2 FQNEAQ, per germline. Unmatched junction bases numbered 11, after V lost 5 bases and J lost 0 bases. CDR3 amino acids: CASSLGHGTGVSTDTQYF. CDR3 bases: TGTGCCAGCAGCCTTGGCCACGGGACAGGGGTCAGCACAGATACGCAGTATTTT.

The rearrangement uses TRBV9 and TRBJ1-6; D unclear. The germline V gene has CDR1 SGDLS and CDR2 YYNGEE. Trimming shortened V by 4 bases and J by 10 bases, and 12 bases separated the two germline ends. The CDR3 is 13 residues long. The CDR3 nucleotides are TGTGCCAGCAGCCCCTCGGAAGGGTCACCCCTCCACTTT. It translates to CASSPSEGSPLHF. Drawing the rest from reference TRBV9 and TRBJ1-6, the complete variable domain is DSGVTQTPKHLITATGQRVTLRCSPRSGDLSVYWYQQSLDQGLQFLIQYYNGEERAKGNILERFSAQQFPDLHSELNLSSLELGDSALYFCASSPSEGSPLHFGNGTRLTVT.

Here the CDR3 DNA reads TGTGCCAGCAGCTTAGAAGCGGGGGGAAACTACGAGCAGTACTTC. Protein product: CASSLEAGGNYEQYF. The chain employs TRBV7-8 and TRBJ2-7, with 9 bases fitting TRBD2. J gave up 3 bases and V 1 base, and 4 bases lay outside the gene matches. This CDR3 comprises 15 residues. CDR1 is SGHVS, CDR2 FQNEAQ, per germline.

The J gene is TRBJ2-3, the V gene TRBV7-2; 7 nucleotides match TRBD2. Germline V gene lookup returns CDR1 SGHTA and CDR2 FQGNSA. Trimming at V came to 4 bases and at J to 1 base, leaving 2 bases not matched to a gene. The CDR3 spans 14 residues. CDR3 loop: CASSSLAGTDTQYF. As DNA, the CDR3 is TGTGCCAGCAGCTCCCTAGCGGGCACAGATACGCAGTATTTT.

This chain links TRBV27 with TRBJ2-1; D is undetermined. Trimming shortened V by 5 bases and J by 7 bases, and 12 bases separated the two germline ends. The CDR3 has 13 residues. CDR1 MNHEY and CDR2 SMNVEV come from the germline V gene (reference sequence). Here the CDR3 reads CASSISLRNEQFF. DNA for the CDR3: TGTGCCAGCAGTATCTCTTTACGGAATGAGCAGTTCTTC.

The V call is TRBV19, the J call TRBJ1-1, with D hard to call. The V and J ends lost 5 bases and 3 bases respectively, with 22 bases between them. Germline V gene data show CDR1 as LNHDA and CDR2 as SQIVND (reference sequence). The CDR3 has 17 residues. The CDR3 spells CASSPLWAKPSDTEAFF. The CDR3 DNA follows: TGTGCCAGTAGTCCCCTTTGGGCCAAACCCTCGGACACTGAAGCTTTCTTT.

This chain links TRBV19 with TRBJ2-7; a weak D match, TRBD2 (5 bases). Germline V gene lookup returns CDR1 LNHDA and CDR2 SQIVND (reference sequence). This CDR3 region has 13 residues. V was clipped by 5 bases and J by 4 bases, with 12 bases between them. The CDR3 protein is CASSERLRYEQYF. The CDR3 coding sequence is TGTGCCAGTAGTGAGCGGCTACGGTACGAGCAGTACTTC.

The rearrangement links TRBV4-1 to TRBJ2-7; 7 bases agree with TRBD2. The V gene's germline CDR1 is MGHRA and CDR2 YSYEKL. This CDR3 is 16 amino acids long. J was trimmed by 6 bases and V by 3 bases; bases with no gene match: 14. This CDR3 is CASSHRKGLVVSEQYF. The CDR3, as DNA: TGCGCCAGCAGCCACAGAAAAGGACTAGTCGTATCCGAGCAGTACTTC.

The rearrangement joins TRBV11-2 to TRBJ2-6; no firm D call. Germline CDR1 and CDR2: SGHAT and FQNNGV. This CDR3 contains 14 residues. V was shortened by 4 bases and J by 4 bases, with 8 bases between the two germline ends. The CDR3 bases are TGTGCCAGCAGCTCATTGTCCGGGGCCAACGTCCTGACTTTC. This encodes CASSSLSGANVLTF.

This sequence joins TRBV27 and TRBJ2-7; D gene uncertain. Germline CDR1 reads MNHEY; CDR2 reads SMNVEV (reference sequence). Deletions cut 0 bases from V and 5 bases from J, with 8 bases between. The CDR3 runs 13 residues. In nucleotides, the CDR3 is TGTGCCAGCAGTTTATCGTCCCGGCACGAGCAGTACTTC. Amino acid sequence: CASSLSSRHEQYF.

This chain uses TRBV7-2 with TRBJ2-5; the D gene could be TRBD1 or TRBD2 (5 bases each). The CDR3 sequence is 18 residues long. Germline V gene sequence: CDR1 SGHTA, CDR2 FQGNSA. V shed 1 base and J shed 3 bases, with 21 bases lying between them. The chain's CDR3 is CASSLVIGVGALEETQYF. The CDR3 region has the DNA TGTGCCAGCAGCTTAGTGATCGGGGTAGGGGCTCTCGAAGAGACCCAGTACTTC.

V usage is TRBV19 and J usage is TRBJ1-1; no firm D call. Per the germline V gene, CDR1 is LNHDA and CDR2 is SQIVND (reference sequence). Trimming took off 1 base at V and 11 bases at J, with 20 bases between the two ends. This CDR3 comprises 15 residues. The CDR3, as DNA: TGTGCCAGTAGTATAGGTCCAGCCCCCCCGAAACCGGCTTTCTTT. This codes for CASSIGPAPPKPAFF.

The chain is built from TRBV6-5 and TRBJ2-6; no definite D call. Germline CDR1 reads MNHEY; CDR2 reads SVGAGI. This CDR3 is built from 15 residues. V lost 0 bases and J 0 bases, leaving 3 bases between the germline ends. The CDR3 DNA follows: TGTGCCAGCAGTTACTCGATCTCTGGGGCCAACGTCCTGACTTTC. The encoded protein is CASSYSISGANVLTF.

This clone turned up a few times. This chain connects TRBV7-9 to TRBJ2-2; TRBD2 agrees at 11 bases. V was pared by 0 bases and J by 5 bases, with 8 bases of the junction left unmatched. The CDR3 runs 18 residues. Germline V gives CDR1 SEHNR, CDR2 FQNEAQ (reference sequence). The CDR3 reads CASSLARLAGGLTGELFF. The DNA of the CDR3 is TGTGCCAGCAGCTTAGCTCGTCTAGCGGGGGGCCTTACCGGGGAGCTGTTTTTT.

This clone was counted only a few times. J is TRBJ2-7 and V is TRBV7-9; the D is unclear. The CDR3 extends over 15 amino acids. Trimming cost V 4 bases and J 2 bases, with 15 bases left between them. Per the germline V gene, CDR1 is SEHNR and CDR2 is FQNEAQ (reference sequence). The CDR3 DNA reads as TGTGCCAGCAGCTCCTTAACGGGCTACCCCTACGAGCAGTACTTC. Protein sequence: CASSSLTGYPYEQYF.